These 24 T cell receptor beta chains originate from one sample sequenced in a study of shared T cell receptors in the human thymus. Profiled with immunoSEQ multiplex PCR; TCRdb holds only in-frame clones, not every one. Among approximately 730,000 clones listed, approximately 85% were seen once. These data also formed part of another study, on human thymus T cells.

Material for sequencing was thymocytes. Receptor source: a girl under three years old with a congenital heart defect.

This chain connects TRBV6-5 to TRBJ1-2; D might be TRBD1 (6 bases). The V gene lost 2 bases and the J gene lost 8 bases, with 12 bases spanning the gap. Per the germline V gene, CDR1 is MNHEY and CDR2 is SVGAGI. This CDR3 has 13 amino acids. CDR3 bases: TGTGCCAGCAGTTACATGCAGGGGTGGGGCTACACCTTC. It codes for CASSYMQGWGYTF.

The chain uses TRBV7-8 and TRBJ1-5; tentatively, D is TRBD1 (5 bases). Germline-derived CDR1 and CDR2 are SGHVS and FQNEAQ. The CDR3 consists of 17 residues. The V end lost 1 base, the J end lost 7 bases, and 20 bases lay between the germline ends. The CDR3 here is CASSLVGGGTRGQPQHF. In DNA, the CDR3 is TGTGCCAGCAGCTTAGTGGGCGGAGGGACGCGTGGACAGCCCCAGCATTTT. The full variable domain, with the rest looked up from reference TRBV7-8 and TRBJ1-5, is GAGVSQSPRYKVAKRGQDVALRCDPISGHVSLFWYQQALGQGPEFLTYFQNEAQLDKSGLPSDRFFAERPEGSVSTLKIQRTQQEDSAVYLCASSLVGGGTRGQPQHFGDGTRLSIL.

The chain combines TRBV7-6 with TRBJ1-1; no reliable D call. Germline-derived CDR1 and CDR2 are SGHVS and FNYEAQ. The V end lost 8 bases, the J end lost 1 base, and 29 bases lay between the germline ends. CDR3 size: 19 residues. CDR3 amino acids: CASSPCEWRGGTSNTEAFF. The CDR3 DNA reads as TGTGCCAGCTCCCCGTGCGAATGGCGGGGAGGTACATCGAACACTGAAGCTTTCTTT. The full variable domain, rest sourced from reference TRBV7-6 and TRBJ1-1, is GAGVSQSPRYKVTKRGQDVALRCDPISGHVSLYWYRQALGQGPEFLTYFNYEAQQDKSGLPNDRFSAERPEGSISTLTIQRTEQRDSAMYRCASSPCEWRGGTSNTEAFFGQGTRLTVV.

This rearrangement joins TRBV4-1 to TRBJ1-1; D is unclear. The CDR3 is made up of 15 amino acids. In germline, CDR1 is MGHRA, CDR2 YSYEKL. V was clipped by 2 bases and J by 5 bases, with 15 bases between them. The CDR3 region is CASSQHFDTPTEAFF. CDR3 bases: TGCGCCAGCAGCCAACACTTCGACACGCCGACTGAAGCTTTCTTT.

V gene TRBV25-1 combines with J gene TRBJ2-7; TRBD1 agrees at 7 bases. Germline values: CDR1 MGHDK, CDR2 SYGVNS. The CDR3 totals 14 residues. Trimming at V came to 2 bases and at J to 2 bases, leaving 3 bases not matched to a gene. CDR3 DNA sequence: TGTGCCAGCAGTGAACCTGGACAGGCCTACGAGCAGTACTTC. This translates into CASSEPGQAYEQYF.

The chain joins TRBV7-2 to TRBJ1-1; perhaps TRBD1 as D (5 bases). Germline assignment: CDR1 SGHTA and CDR2 FQGNSA. The V end was cut by 5 bases, the J end by 1 base, with 26 bases between. The CDR3 extends over 19 amino acids. The CDR3 coding sequence is TGTGCCAGCAGCCAAGGTCTCCGGGACTCCAAACTACGGAACACTGAAGCTTTCTTT. The encoded protein is CASSQGLRDSKLRNTEAFF. Complete variable domain (other parts from reference TRBV7-2 and TRBJ1-1): GAGVSQSPSNKVTEKGKDVELRCDPISGHTALYWYRQSLGQGLEFLIYFQGNSAPDKSGLPSDRFSAERTGGSVSTLTIQRTQQEDSAVYLCASSQGLRDSKLRNTEAFFGQGTRLTVV.

The chain joins TRBV29-1 to TRBJ2-7; TRBD2 matches 7 bases. J gave up 2 bases and V 5 bases, and 33 bases lay outside the gene matches. Germline V gives CDR1 SQVTM, CDR2 ANQGSEA. CDR3 size: 22 residues. CDR3 bases: TGCAGCGTTCGTAAGCAGGTCAAACTTTACCCTGGGGAGGGGAATATCCCCTACGAGCAGTACTTC. It encodes CSVRKQVKLYPGEGNIPYEQYF.

The V gene is TRBV5-4, the J gene TRBJ2-1; TRBD1 agrees at 7 bases. Germline V gene lookup returns CDR1 SGHNT and CDR2 YYREEE (reference sequence). J was trimmed by 2 bases and V by 0 bases; bases with no gene match: 2. This CDR3 spans 15 amino acids. The CDR3 sequence: CASSLDGQAYNEQFF. DNA for the CDR3: TGTGCCAGCAGCTTGGATGGACAGGCCTACAATGAGCAGTTCTTC.

The chain joins TRBV12-5 to TRBJ2-5; the match to TRBD2 covers 12 bases. Germline CDR1 reads LGHNT; CDR2 reads FRNRAP. CDR3 length: 23 residues. V lost 6 bases to trimming and J lost 1 base; unmatched junction nucleotides: 27. CDR3 amino acids: CASGRLEFDGTSGFRAFQETQYF. The CDR3 DNA reads as TGTGCTAGTGGCCGGCTAGAATTCGATGGGACTAGCGGGTTCCGGGCCTTCCAAGAGACCCAGTACTTC.

The J gene is TRBJ2-3, the V gene TRBV30, with TRBD1 as a possible D gene (6 bases). CDR3 length equals 16 residues. V was pared by 4 bases and J by 4 bases, with 21 bases between. Per germline, CDR1 GTSNPN and CDR2 SVGIG (reference sequence). The CDR3 loop reads CAWTTGRSPGADTQYF. For the CDR3, the DNA is TGTGCCTGGACTACAGGGCGATCTCCCGGGGCAGATACGCAGTATTTT.

The chain is built from TRBV4-1 and TRBJ1-1; D possibly corresponds to TRBD1 (6 bases). The germline V gene encodes CDR1 MGHRA and CDR2 YSYEKL. The CDR3 covers 14 residues. Trimming shortened V by 5 bases and J by 11 bases, and 21 bases separated the two germline ends. CDR3 sequence: CASSVDGRQERAFF. The CDR3 DNA reads as TGCGCCAGCAGCGTAGACGGAAGACAGGAGCGGGCTTTCTTT.

J is TRBJ1-2 and V is TRBV5-6; the D gene is possibly TRBD1 (5 bases). The CDR3 spans 14 residues. Trimming shortened V by 2 bases and J by 8 bases, and 16 bases separated the two germline ends. Per germline, CDR1 SGHDT and CDR2 YYEEEE. Here the CDR3 DNA reads TGTGCCAGCAGCTTAATACAGGAATCGAGGGGCTACACCTTC. It is translated as CASSLIQESRGYTF.

The rearrangement links TRBV5-1 to TRBJ1-1; TRBD1 aligns across 7 bases. CDR1 is SGHRS and CDR2 is YFSETQ in the germline V gene. The CDR3 totals 15 residues. Losses at the gene ends were 3 bases for V and 1 base for J; bases not matched to a gene: 6. CDR3 nucleotides: TGCGCCAGCAGCTCCCAGACAGGGTGGAACACTGAAGCTTTCTTT. It specifies CASSSQTGWNTEAFF.

The rearrangement links TRBV9 to TRBJ1-2, with 8 bases matching TRBD1. The CDR3 consists of 18 residues. After removal of 3 bases from V and 2 bases from J, the junction contained 15 bases not matched to a gene. Germline V gives CDR1 SGDLS, CDR2 YYNGEE. CDR3 DNA sequence: TGTGCCAGCAGCGCCCACCTTCGGACAGGGAATTTCAACTATGGCTACACCTTC. Amino acids: CASSAHLRTGNFNYGYTF.

Here the CDR3 reads CASSKRTAYGYTF. The CDR3, as DNA: TGTGCCAGCAGTAAACGGACAGCCTATGGCTACACCTTC. The rearrangement uses TRBV6-1 and TRBJ1-2; a possible D gene is TRBD1 (6 bases). Trimming shortened V by 5 bases and J by 4 bases, and 11 bases separated the two germline ends. This CDR3 is 13 amino acids long. The germline V gene has CDR1 MNHNS and CDR2 SASEGT.

V and J are TRBV7-6 and TRBJ1-2; D may be TRBD1 (6 bases). This CDR3 is 13 amino acids long. Germline-derived CDR1 and CDR2 are SGHVS and FNYEAQ. V was shortened by 6 bases and J by 6 bases, with 14 bases between the two germline ends. CDR3 bases: TGTGCCAGCAGTCCCACAGGGCGGCATGGCTACACCTTC. Protein sequence: CASSPTGRHGYTF.

The chain has TRBV20-1 and TRBJ2-7; 8 positions agree with TRBD1. Germline trimming cut 1 base from V and 7 bases from J; bases unmatched to any gene: 0. The CDR3 loop spans 11 amino acids. The germline V gene has CDR1 DFQATT and CDR2 SNEGSKA (reference sequence). CDR3 residues: CSARGQGEQYF. The CDR3 DNA reads as TGCAGTGCTAGAGGACAGGGGGAGCAGTACTTC.

This chain uses TRBV4-3 with TRBJ1-2; D ambiguous. With 3 bases removed from V and 4 bases from J, the gap between germline ends came to 15 bases. The CDR3 loop spans 15 amino acids. Germline V gene sequence: CDR1 LGHNA, CDR2 YSLEER. The CDR3 spells CASSHSLGGSYGYTF. The CDR3 DNA sequence: TGCGCCAGCAGCCATTCCCTCGGAGGGTCCTATGGCTACACCTTC.

This chain uses TRBV28 with TRBJ1-5, with 8 bases aligning to TRBD1. Germline-derived CDR1 and CDR2 are MDHEN and SYDVKM. J gave up 8 bases and V 3 bases, and 12 bases lay outside the gene matches. The CDR3 sequence is 16 residues long. The CDR3 spells CASSFYRGAGEEPQHF. DNA of the CDR3: TGTGCCAGCAGTTTCTACAGGGGGGCAGGGGAAGAGCCCCAGCATTTT.

This clone was picked up a small number of times. The gene calls are TRBV4-3 and TRBJ1-4, with 9 bases matching TRBD1. Per the germline V gene, CDR1 is LGHNA and CDR2 is YSLEER. Losses at the gene ends were 0 bases for V and 8 bases for J; bases not matched to a gene: 13. This CDR3 is built from 18 residues. The CDR3 here is CASSQDRDRAILGEKLFF. CDR3 nucleotides: TGCGCCAGCAGCCAAGATAGGGACAGGGCGATACTGGGGGAAAAACTGTTTTTT.

This chain uses TRBV18 with TRBJ1-6; tentative D call: TRBD1 (5 bases). CDR3 length equals 17 residues. Germline V gives CDR1 KGHSH, CDR2 LQKENI. The ends were cut back, 4 bases at V and 1 base at J, with 14 bases in the middle. The CDR3 protein is CASSLTDQGSYNSPLHF. Here the CDR3 DNA reads TGTGCCAGCTCACTTACCGATCAGGGATCCTATAATTCACCCCTCCACTTT.

This clone was found a few times. V usage is TRBV29-1 and J usage is TRBJ1-1; TRBD1 matches at 8 bases. Germline lookup yields CDR1 SQVTM and CDR2 ANQGSEA. CDR3 length equals 14 residues. The junction had 1 base not matched to a gene; V was cut back by 1 base and J by 0 bases. CDR3 region: CSVEGTGLNTEAFF. The CDR3 nucleotides read TGCAGCGTTGAAGGGACAGGGCTGAACACTGAAGCTTTCTTT.

The chain recombines TRBV4-3 with TRBJ2-5; possibly TRBD1 for D (7 bases). This CDR3 is built from 15 residues. The germline gives CDR1 LGHNA, CDR2 YSLEER. Between the trimmed V and J ends, which lost 4 bases and 2 bases, there was a span of 14 bases. The CDR3 region has the DNA TGCGCCAGCAGCCTAGGCGGGACAGCTCAAGAGACCCAGTACTTC. It specifies CASSLGGTAQETQYF.

The chain recombines TRBV6-5 with TRBJ1-2; perhaps TRBD1 as D (6 bases). Germline CDR1 MNHEY, CDR2 SVGAGI. CDR3 length equals 15 residues. V was pared by 9 bases and J by 1 base, with 18 bases between. DNA of the CDR3: TGTGCCAGTAGATTGACAGGACCGTTTAACTATGGCTACACCTTC. This gives the protein CASRLTGPFNYGYTF.